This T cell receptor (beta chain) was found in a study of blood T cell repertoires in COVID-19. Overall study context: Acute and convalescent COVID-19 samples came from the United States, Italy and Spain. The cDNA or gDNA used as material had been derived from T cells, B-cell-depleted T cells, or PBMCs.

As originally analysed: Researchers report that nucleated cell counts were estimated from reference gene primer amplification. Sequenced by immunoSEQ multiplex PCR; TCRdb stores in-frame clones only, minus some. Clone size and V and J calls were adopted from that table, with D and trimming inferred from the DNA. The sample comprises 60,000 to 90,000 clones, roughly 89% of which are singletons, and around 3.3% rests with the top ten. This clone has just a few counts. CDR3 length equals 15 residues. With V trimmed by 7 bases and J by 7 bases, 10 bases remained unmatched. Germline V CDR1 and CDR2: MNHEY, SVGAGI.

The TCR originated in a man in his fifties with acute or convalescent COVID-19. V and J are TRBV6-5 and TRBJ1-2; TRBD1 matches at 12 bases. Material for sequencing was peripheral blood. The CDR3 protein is CASTQEGQGAFGYTF. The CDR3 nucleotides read TGTGCCAGCACCCAAGAGGGACAGGGGGCGTTTGGCTACACCTTC.